Presented here are 29 T cell receptor beta chains from one specimen sequenced in a study of blood T cell repertoires in COVID-19. Using immunoSEQ multiplex PCR, the repertoire was profiled, and TCRdb retains in-frame clones only, with some absent. The sample shows roughly 500,000 clones, roughly 85% of them seen only once. Sequences were obtained from peripheral blood. These TCRs come from a human donor in a cohort sampled during active COVID-19.

The gene calls are TRBV30 and TRBJ2-1; D is perhaps TRBD1 (5 bases). Germline V lookup: CDR1 GTSNPN, CDR2 SVGIG (reference sequence). The germline V and J ends were trimmed by 0 bases and 4 bases, with 22 bases remaining between them. The CDR3 has 18 amino acids. The CDR3 loop is CAWSVHSGSTEVYNEQFF. CDR3 DNA: TGTGCCTGGAGTGTACACTCTGGTTCGACAGAAGTTTACAATGAGCAGTTCTTC. The whole variable domain, filled in from reference TRBV30 and TRBJ2-1, reads SQTIHQWPATLVQPVGSPLSLECTVEGTSNPNLYWYRQAAGRGLQLLFYSVGIGQISSEVPQNLSASRPQDRQFILSSKKLLLSDSGFYLCAWSVHSGSTEVYNEQFFGPGTRLTVL.

The genes are TRBV27 and TRBJ1-1; 11 positions match TRBD1. This CDR3 spans 17 amino acids. V was clipped by 5 bases and J by 2 bases; unmatched bases: 10. Germline V gene sequence: CDR1 MNHEY, CDR2 SMNVEV (reference sequence). The CDR3 nucleotides read TGTGCCAGCAGTCAGGGACAGGGGGTTAAGCGAAACACTGAAGCTTTCTTT. Amino acid sequence: CASSQGQGVKRNTEAFF.

The genes are TRBV27 and TRBJ1-3; 7 bases agree with TRBD1. The V gene's germline CDR1 is MNHEY and CDR2 SMNVEV (reference sequence). After removal of 5 bases from V and 8 bases from J, the junction contained 12 bases not matched to a gene. This CDR3 spans 15 amino acids. The CDR3 spells CASSNLWQGGHTIYF. Here the CDR3 DNA reads TGTGCCAGCAGTAACCTTTGGCAGGGGGGACACACCATATATTTT.

J is TRBJ2-7 and V is TRBV6-5, with D uncertain. Germline V gene sequence: CDR1 MNHEY, CDR2 SVGAGI. The CDR3 spans 11 residues. Trimming cost V 5 bases and J 2 bases, with 4 bases left between them. The CDR3 coding sequence is TGTGCCAGCAGTCAGGCCTACGAGCAGTACTTC. It codes for CASSQAYEQYF.

J is TRBJ2-2 and V is TRBV19; 13 bases map to TRBD2. The V gene end was trimmed by 4 bases and the J gene end by 9 bases; junction bases not matched to a gene: 8. Germline values: CDR1 LNHDA, CDR2 SQIVND (reference sequence). CDR3 size: 16 residues. CDR3 in amino acids: CASSTTGTSGMRELFF. As DNA, the CDR3 is TGTGCCAGTAGTACGACCGGGACTAGCGGGATGAGGGAGCTGTTTTTT.

This clone has a single count. The sample holds other DNA sequences that translate to the same CDR3. This sequence joins TRBV7-8 and TRBJ1-2; the D gene is possibly TRBD1 (6 bases). The CDR3 runs to 14 residues. The V gene's germline CDR1 is SGHVS and CDR2 FQNEAQ. V was pared by 0 bases and J by 5 bases, with 10 bases between. The CDR3 region is CASSLAQGPYGYTF. In DNA, the CDR3 is TGTGCCAGCAGCTTAGCGCAGGGGCCTTATGGCTACACCTTC.

The V and J genes are TRBV28 and TRBJ2-3; D is possibly TRBD2 (5 bases). The ends were cut back, 8 bases at V and 1 base at J, with 10 bases in the middle. Per the germline V gene, CDR1 is MDHEN and CDR2 is SYDVKM. This CDR3 has 13 residues. CDR3 DNA: TGTGCCAGCGAAAAGGAGGGCACAGATACGCAGTATTTT. Its translation is CASEKEGTDTQYF.

The chain links TRBV28 to TRBJ2-1; 12 bases map to TRBD2. V was pared by 5 bases and J by 3 bases, with 8 bases of the junction left unmatched. The CDR3 sequence is 17 residues long. Per germline, CDR1 MDHEN and CDR2 SYDVKM. CDR3 sequence (DNA): TGTGCCAGCAGTGATTCTAGCGGGAGGGCCGACTACAATGAGCAGTTCTTC. Its protein product is CASSDSSGRADYNEQFF.

This sequence joins TRBV6-5 and TRBJ1-1, with D uncertain. CDR3 size: 14 residues. CDR1 is MNHEY and CDR2 is SVGAGI in the germline V gene. The V and J ends lost 6 bases and 4 bases respectively, with 15 bases between them. The CDR3 here is CASSRSGRGTEAFF. CDR3 DNA: TGTGCCAGCAGCCGTAGCGGCCGGGGCACTGAAGCTTTCTTT.

In this sample, this clone turned up once. The gene calls are TRBV28 and TRBJ1-2; D might be TRBD1 (6 bases). Trimming pared 8 bases from V and 2 bases from J, leaving 24 bases between. CDR1 is MDHEN and CDR2 is SYDVKM in the germline V gene. The CDR3 has 17 residues. This chain's CDR3 is CASGATPGTKFNYGYTF. CDR3 DNA: TGTGCCAGCGGCGCGACCCCGGGGACAAAATTCAACTATGGCTACACCTTC.

The chain recombines TRBV7-2 with TRBJ2-7; TRBD1 matches 7 bases. Trimming cost V 5 bases and J 3 bases; bases outside gene matches: 10. This CDR3 is built from 15 residues. Germline V lookup: CDR1 SGHTA, CDR2 FQGNSA. Here the CDR3 DNA reads TGTGCCAGCAGCCCACCGGGACAGCACTACTACGAGCAGTACTTC. Translation: CASSPPGQHYYEQYF.

This chain connects TRBV30 to TRBJ2-5; 7 bases align to TRBD1. The CDR3 covers 16 residues. Germline V gene data show CDR1 as GTSNPN and CDR2 as SVGIG (reference sequence). V dropped 2 bases and J dropped 2; count of bases not matched to a gene: 11. The CDR3: CAWSLFGAGGQETQYF. The DNA for the CDR3 is TGTGCCTGGAGTCTCTTCGGGGCAGGGGGACAAGAGACCCAGTACTTC.

The chain has TRBV19 and TRBJ2-3; 7 bases align to TRBD2. Trimming took 7 bases from V and 1 from J; bases not matched to a gene: 11. The CDR3 covers 16 residues. In germline, CDR1 is LNHDA, CDR2 SQIVND (reference sequence). The DNA for the CDR3 is TGTGCCAGTACCGCTAATGGCGGGAGAGGCACAGATACGCAGTATTTT. Its protein is CASTANGGRGTDTQYF. Full variable domain (outside the CDR3, taken from reference TRBV19 and TRBJ2-3): DGGITQSPKYLFRKEGQNVTLSCEQNLNHDAMYWYRQDPGQGLRLIYYSQIVNDFQKGDIAEGYSVSREKKESFPLTVTSAQKNPTAFYLCASTANGGRGTDTQYFGPGTRLTVL.

This chain connects TRBV28 to TRBJ1-6; 8 bases align to TRBD1. CDR1 is MDHEN and CDR2 is SYDVKM in the germline V gene. The CDR3 runs 13 residues. Trimming took 8 bases from V and 7 from J; bases not matched to a gene: 4. CDR3 residues: CASSGGANSPLHF. As DNA, the CDR3 is TGTGCCAGCTCAGGGGGCGCAAATTCACCCCTCCACTTT.

Here the CDR3 reads CASQREWTNTEAFF. In DNA, the CDR3 is TGTGCCAGCCAACGGGAATGGACGAACACTGAAGCTTTCTTT. The V call is TRBV2, the J call TRBJ1-1; D ambiguous. V dropped 8 bases and J dropped 1 base, with 14 bases sitting between them. The CDR3 contains 14 residues. Germline CDR1 and CDR2: SNHLY and FYNNEI. Full variable domain (outside the CDR3, taken from reference TRBV2 and TRBJ1-1): EPEVTQTPSHQVTQMGQEVILRCVPISNHLYFYWYRQILGQKVEFLVSFYNNEISEKSEIFDDQFSVERPDGSNFTLKIRSTKLEDSAMYFCASQREWTNTEAFFGQGTRLTVV.

The rearrangement joins TRBV19 to TRBJ1-5, with no clear D. Germline lookup yields CDR1 LNHDA and CDR2 SQIVND (reference sequence). V lost 7 bases and J 7 bases, leaving 17 bases between the germline ends. This CDR3 has 14 amino acids. CDR3 amino acids: CASTLRVRKQPQHF. The CDR3 DNA is TGTGCCAGTACTCTCCGGGTTAGGAAGCAGCCCCAGCATTTT.

The gene calls are TRBV14 and TRBJ2-1, with unresolved D. CDR1 is SGHDN and CDR2 is FVKESK in the germline V gene. The V and J ends lost 1 base and 2 bases respectively, with 9 bases between them. The CDR3 is 15 amino acids. In DNA form, the CDR3 reads TGTGCCAGCAGCCAAGTATTGGTAGCCTACAATGAGCAGTTCTTC. Amino acids: CASSQVLVAYNEQFF.

V and J are TRBV4-1 and TRBJ1-2; 7 nucleotides align to TRBD1. The CDR3 covers 14 residues. With 0 bases clipped from V and 13 bases from J, the junction kept 11 bases outside the gene matches. Germline CDR1 MGHRA, CDR2 YSYEKL. Written as DNA, the CDR3 is TGCGCCAGCAGCCAAGATCACGACAGGGTGCGGGCCACCTTC. Its translation is CASSQDHDRVRATF.

This chain connects TRBV12-3 or TRBV12-4 to TRBJ1-1; a weak D match, TRBD1 (6 bases). This CDR3 spans 12 amino acids. V was clipped by 5 bases and J by 12 bases, with 16 bases between them. Written as DNA, the CDR3 is TGTGCCAGCAGTCGGGACAATAGAGGGTCTTTCTTT. Translated, it gives CASSRDNRGSFF.

This clone showed up just a few times. V gene TRBV29-1 combines with J gene TRBJ1-2, with 9 bases that match TRBD1. CDR1 is SQVTM and CDR2 is ANQGSEA in the germline V gene. The CDR3 has 14 residues. V trimming: 1 base; J trimming: 8 bases; junction bases outside the gene matches: 8. CDR3 loop: CSVEVGTGLRGYTF. As DNA, the CDR3 is TGCAGCGTTGAAGTAGGGACAGGGCTGCGGGGCTACACCTTC.

V and J are TRBV19 and TRBJ1-2, with D tentatively TRBD1 (5 bases). The CDR3 sequence is 13 residues long. The V gene's germline CDR1 is LNHDA and CDR2 SQIVND (reference sequence). The V and J ends lost 6 bases and 1 base respectively, with 9 bases between them. The CDR3 sequence: CASSSQGNYGYTF. The CDR3 DNA follows: TGTGCCAGTAGCAGCCAGGGTAACTATGGCTACACCTTC.

This rearrangement joins TRBV18 to TRBJ1-3, with D maybe TRBD1 (6 bases). This CDR3 spans 16 amino acids. Germline loops: CDR1 KGHSH, CDR2 LQKENI. The ends were cut back, 2 bases at V and 4 bases at J, with 15 bases in the middle. CDR3 residues: CASSPETGNFGNTIYF. The CDR3 nucleotides are TGTGCCAGCTCACCAGAGACAGGAAACTTCGGAAACACCATATATTTT.

The CDR3 nucleotides are TGCGCCAGCAGCATACTAGGTGATGAGCAGTTCTTC. Its protein is CASSILGDEQFF. This sequence joins TRBV5-1 and TRBJ2-1; perhaps TRBD2 as D (5 bases). V was shortened by 4 bases and J by 8 bases, with 10 bases between the two germline ends. There are 12 residues in the CDR3. Germline V gene sequence: CDR1 SGHRS, CDR2 YFSETQ. The full variable domain, completed using reference TRBV5-1 and TRBJ2-1, is KAGVTQTPRYLIKTRGQQVTLSCSPISGHRSVSWYQQTPGQGLQFLFEYFSETQRNKGNFPGRFSGRQFSNSRSEMNVSTLELGDSALYLCASSILGDEQFFGPGTRLTVL.

The chain recombines TRBV18 with TRBJ1-2, with 7 positions matching TRBD1. Germline V lookup: CDR1 KGHSH, CDR2 LQKENI. The CDR3 extends over 16 amino acids. Losses at the gene ends were 3 bases for V and 5 bases for J; bases not matched to a gene: 12. CDR3 bases: TGTGCCAGCTCACCCGGGACAGATGGCGTAGGATATGGCTACACCTTC. As protein: CASSPGTDGVGYGYTF. Using reference TRBV18 and TRBJ1-2 for the parts outside the CDR3, the full variable domain is NAGVMQNPRHLVRRRGQEARLRCSPMKGHSHVYWYRQLPEEGLKFMVYLQKENIIDESGMPKERFSAEFPKEGPSILRIQQVVRGDSAAYFCASSPGTDGVGYGYTFGSGTRLTVV.

The rearrangement joins TRBV10-1 to TRBJ1-1, with unresolved D. Germline V gene sequence: CDR1 WNHNN, CDR2 SYGVQD (reference sequence). This CDR3 contains 13 residues. V lost 7 bases and J 4 bases, leaving 13 bases between the germline ends. The CDR3 spells CASTYSRTTEAFF. The CDR3 region has the DNA TGCGCCAGCACCTACAGTCGAACCACTGAAGCTTTCTTT.

V and J are TRBV28 and TRBJ1-2; 11 positions agree with TRBD1. The J segment lost 6 bases and the V segment lost 6 bases, leaving 12 bases of the junction unmatched. Germline CDR1 reads MDHEN; CDR2 reads SYDVKM. There are 16 residues in the CDR3. CDR3 DNA: TGTGCCAGCAGGGAACAGGACAGGGGGCATTTAAATGGCTACACCTTC. Its protein product is CASREQDRGHLNGYTF.

This clone occurred a few times. In nucleotides, the CDR3 is TGTGCCAGTAGTACGGTACAGGGGGCGGGTGAAAAACTGTTTTTT. This codes for CASSTVQGAGEKLFF. This rearrangement joins TRBV19 to TRBJ1-4; the match to TRBD1 covers 9 bases. V shed 4 bases, J shed 7 bases, and the junction held 7 bases outside the gene matches. The CDR3 is made up of 15 amino acids. In germline, CDR1 is LNHDA, CDR2 SQIVND (reference sequence).

The genes are TRBV3-1 (or the pseudogene TRBV3-2) and TRBJ2-7; TRBD2 matches 11 bases. The CDR3 covers 16 residues. The germline CDR1 and CDR2 sequences are LGHDT and YNNKEL (reference sequence). The V segment lost 1 base and the J segment 3 bases; nucleotides outside the gene matches: 5. This CDR3 reads CASSQGASGRIYEQYF. CDR3 sequence (DNA): TGTGCCAGCAGCCAAGGCGCTAGCGGGAGGATCTACGAGCAGTACTTC.

The chain uses TRBV6-4 and TRBJ2-7; 13 nucleotides align to TRBD2. Germline trimming cut 2 bases from V and 2 bases from J; bases unmatched to any gene: 9. The germline V gene encodes CDR1 MRHNA and CDR2 SNTAGT. CDR3 size: 18 residues. The CDR3, as DNA: TGTGCCAGCAGTGACCGAACCACTAGCGGGAGGGAAACCTACGAGCAGTACTTC. Protein product: CASSDRTTSGRETYEQYF.